This entry features one T cell receptor beta chain sequence. Produced via immunoSEQ multiplex PCR; TCRdb's table is partial and in-frame only. Counted here are 1.5 million to 2.5 million clones, over 85% occurring once; the ten biggest clones make up 1.2%. The germline V gene encodes CDR1 SGHDN and CDR2 FVKESK. V was cut by 4 bases and J by 3 bases, with 10 bases left in between. This CDR3 region has 13 residues. This entry is derived from a study of shared clonotypes between healthy human individuals. CD8 cells regarded as naive lacked CD45RO, were positively chosen for CCR7, and omitted terminally differentiated effector memory CD45RA+ cells.

The sequenced material came from naive CD8+ T cells sorted from blood. The chain employs TRBV14 and TRBJ2-7; no clear D gene. This sequence was found in a man aged 18 to 30 in good health. The CDR3 spells CASSRGAYYEQYF. CDR3 nucleotide sequence: TGTGCCAGCAGCCGCGGCGCGTACTACGAGCAGTACTTC.